This TCR beta chain was captured in a study of T cell clones after liver transplantation. Across the whole study: Three of eight recipients were HCV-positive; others had non-autoimmune, non-viral indications.

Looked up from germline, CDR1 is LNHDA and CDR2 is SQIVND (reference sequence). There are 13 residues in the CDR3. Trimming left V 6 bases short and J 4 bases short, with 12 bases between. Findings and caveats of the study: Migration into the graft, not deletion, may explain lost graft donor-reactive T cells. Conclusions were preliminary, with small, heterogeneous patient groups.

TCRdb keeps only in-frame clones here, not all; method: immunoSEQ multiplex PCR. The repertoire holds around 18,000 clones, with 80% to 90% as singletons. Concerning this clone itself: Its antigen is unknown.

The sequenced sample was CD8+ T cells from blood, obtained 46 months after liver transplant. The source of this sequence is a human patient who received a liver transplant. Some T cells here may be from the graft donor. The chain is built from TRBV19 and TRBJ1-1; perhaps TRBD1 as D (5 bases). As DNA, the CDR3 is TGTGCCAGTAGCCCCTGGGGGGGCACTGAAGCTTTCTTT. It yields the protein CASSPWGGTEAFF.